One sample yielded the 27 T cell receptor beta chains listed below, sequenced in a study of blood T cells in healthy people across ages. The use of a sample-barcoded 5' primer and a J-beta primer mix characterized a second PCR of roughly 7 to 12 cycles. TCRdb called the 5' RACE reads again in MiXCR, with one record for every CDR3 protein. Altogether 1.5 million to 2 million distinct CDR3 sequences are present, 30% to 35% being singletons, with the ten largest covering approximately 11%. Material for sequencing was blood. These receptors all come from a woman aged 25 to 39 in good health.

The rearrangement links TRBV7-8 to TRBJ2-7; possible D gene TRBD1, 5 bases. Deletions cut 3 bases from V and 6 bases from J, with 27 bases between. The CDR3 extends over 18 amino acids. CDR1 is SGHVS, CDR2 FQNEAQ, per germline. The CDR3 here is CASSLDPPGIGDWGEQYF. In DNA, the CDR3 is TGTGCCAGCAGCTTGGATCCACCTGGGATAGGGGATTGGGGCGAGCAGTACTTC. The variable domain in full, with the rest retrieved from reference TRBV7-8 and TRBJ2-7, is GAGVSQSPRYKVAKRGQDVALRCDPISGHVSLFWYQQALGQGPEFLTYFQNEAQLDKSGLPSDRFFAERPEGSVSTLKIQRTQQEDSAVYLCASSLDPPGIGDWGEQYFGPGTRLTVT.

This clonotype was recorded at least ten times. The V call is TRBV4-1, the J call TRBJ2-5, with 7 bases that match TRBD2. The CDR3 covers 17 residues. CDR1 MGHRA and CDR2 YSYEKL come from the germline V gene. V lost 0 bases, J lost 4 bases, and 11 bases stayed unmatched. The CDR3 loop reads CASSQESGGTPRETQYF. The CDR3 DNA sequence: TGCGCCAGCAGCCAAGAGTCGGGGGGAACCCCTCGAGAGACCCAGTACTTC.

This clonotype was observed a handful of times. V and J are TRBV6-6 and TRBJ1-2, with no clear D. Looked up from germline, CDR1 is MNHNY and CDR2 is SVGAGI (reference sequence). The CDR3 loop spans 13 amino acids. V dropped 3 bases and J dropped 4 bases, with 9 bases sitting between them. The CDR3 is CASSYWQAYGYTF. DNA of the CDR3: TGTGCCAGCAGTTATTGGCAGGCCTATGGCTACACCTTC.

The gene calls are TRBV20-1 and TRBJ2-7; 10 nucleotides line up with TRBD2. Trimming at V came to 7 bases and at J to 0 bases, leaving 18 bases not matched to a gene. Germline V gene data show CDR1 as DFQATT and CDR2 as SNEGSKA (reference sequence). CDR3 size: 18 residues. CDR3 residues: CSGIAGGLNLLSSYEQYF. Written as DNA, the CDR3 is TGCAGTGGTATAGCGGGGGGTCTTAACCTTCTCAGCTCCTACGAGCAGTACTTC.

The J gene is TRBJ2-6, the V gene TRBV6-6, with a weak D call TRBD1 (6 bases). V was cut by 10 bases and J by 4 bases, with 20 bases left in between. Per germline, CDR1 MNHNY and CDR2 SVGAGI (reference sequence). This CDR3 contains 16 residues. This chain's CDR3 is CANSRTGSSGANVLTF. The CDR3 coding sequence is TGTGCCAACAGCCGAACAGGGAGTTCCGGGGCCAACGTCCTGACTTTC.

This clonotype was seen more than once but under ten times. The chain combines TRBV12-3 or TRBV12-4 with TRBJ2-7, with unresolved D. This CDR3 is built from 14 residues. The V and J ends lost 6 bases and 2 bases respectively, with 14 bases between them. The CDR3 DNA sequence: TGTGCCAGCAGACCCTCGGGCCTAACCTACGAGCAGTACTTC. It yields the protein CASRPSGLTYEQYF.

This chain connects TRBV5-4 to TRBJ1-6, with D unresolved. V was shortened by 3 bases and J by 8 bases, with 12 bases between the two germline ends. CDR1 and CDR2 from the germline V gene are SGHNT and YYREEE (reference sequence). The CDR3 is 14 residues long. For the CDR3, the DNA is TGTGCCAGCAGCTGGGCCGGGGTCGATTCACCCCTCCACTTT. This translates into CASSWAGVDSPLHF.

This clonotype appeared many times. The chain joins TRBV20-1 to TRBJ1-5; D is undetermined. The germline V gene encodes CDR1 DFQATT and CDR2 SNEGSKA (reference sequence). V was pared by 0 bases and J by 0 bases, with 9 bases between. The CDR3 has 15 amino acids. CDR3 protein: CSARDYLTSNQPQHF. The CDR3 DNA reads TGCAGTGCTAGAGATTATCTGACTAGCAATCAGCCCCAGCATTTT.

This clonotype showed up many times. The J gene is TRBJ1-1, the V gene TRBV20-1; D remains ambiguous. This CDR3 spans 10 amino acids. CDR1 is DFQATT, CDR2 SNEGSKA, per germline (reference sequence). The CDR3 reads CRLRGTEAFF. The CDR3 DNA reads TGCAGGCTCCGCGGCACTGAAGCTTTCTTT.

V gene TRBV2 combines with J gene TRBJ2-7; D ambiguous. In germline, CDR1 is SNHLY, CDR2 FYNNEI. The ends were cut back, 6 bases at V and 2 bases at J, with 11 bases in the middle. This CDR3 comprises 13 residues. The CDR3 protein is CASRRRDPYEQYF. CDR3 nucleotides: TGTGCCAGCAGGAGAAGGGATCCCTACGAGCAGTACTTC.

The chain recombines TRBV27 with TRBJ1-2; D may be TRBD1 (6 bases). There are 14 residues in the CDR3. Trimming removed 0 bases from V and 12 bases from J, with 17 bases in between. Germline CDR1 and CDR2: MNHEY and SMNVEV (reference sequence). The CDR3 DNA reads TGTGCCAGCAGTTTATCGAAACAGGGTGGGGGCCACACCTTC. Translation gives CASSLSKQGGGHTF.

This clonotype was counted at least ten times. The CDR3 region has the DNA TGTGCCAGCAGCTTAGCGGTCGGGGGGGCCATGTATGAGCAGTTCTTC. Translated: CASSLAVGGAMYEQFF. V and J are TRBV7-2 and TRBJ2-1; 8 bases map to TRBD2. With 0 bases clipped from V and 8 bases from J, the junction kept 9 bases outside the gene matches. The CDR3 spans 16 residues. Germline V gives CDR1 SGHTA, CDR2 FQGNSA.

The chain links TRBV5-5 to TRBJ1-1; D might be TRBD1 (5 bases). Per the germline V gene, CDR1 is SGHKS and CDR2 is YYEKEE (reference sequence). There are 13 residues in the CDR3. V shed 2 bases and J shed 7 bases, with 12 bases lying between them. CDR3 sequence reads: CASSLPGAFEAFF. CDR3 bases: TGTGCCAGCAGCTTACCCGGGGCTTTTGAAGCTTTCTTT.

Notes on this clonotype: An end of the junction differs from the germline gene, which may be a read error. This sequence joins TRBV5-1 and TRBJ2-4, with D possibly being TRBD1 (6 bases). The J call may be in error: the DNA end matches TRBJ2-7 better. The CDR3 extends over 15 amino acids. Germline loops: CDR1 SGHRS, CDR2 YFSETQ. CDR3 DNA sequence: TGCGCCGGCAGCTTGTTCCCGGGACACACCTACGAGCAGTACTTC. It encodes CAGSLFPGHTYEQYF.

Many counts were recorded for this clonotype. The chain is built from TRBV20-1 and TRBJ2-1; D ambiguous. The CDR3 length is 13 residues. Germline CDR1 DFQATT, CDR2 SNEGSKA (reference sequence). V lost 1 base and J 6 bases, leaving 10 bases between the germline ends. The CDR3 nucleotides read TGCAGTGCTAGAGTGGGGTTGGGCAATGAGCAGTTCTTC. This sequence encodes CSARVGLGNEQFF.

The chain couples TRBV14 to TRBJ1-2, with D hard to call. The CDR3 loop spans 12 amino acids. The germline gives CDR1 SGHDN, CDR2 FVKESK. The V and J ends lost 3 bases and 6 bases respectively, with 8 bases between them. The chain's CDR3 is CASSQGSHGYTF. CDR3 nucleotides: TGTGCCAGCAGCCAGGGGTCCCATGGCTACACCTTC.

In the case of this clonotype: The germline gene is not matched at one end of the junction; a read error may be the cause. The chain links TRBV27 to TRBJ1-4; D call uncertain. This CDR3 contains 14 residues. Looked up from germline, CDR1 is MNHEY and CDR2 is SMNVEV (reference sequence). CDR3 residues: CASSFRATNEELFF. CDR3 DNA sequence: TGTGCCAGCAGTTTCCGTGCAACTAATGAAGAACTGTTTTTT.

The chain is built from TRBV7-9 and TRBJ1-2, with D maybe TRBD1 (6 bases). Germline V gene sequence: CDR1 SEHNR, CDR2 FQNEAQ (reference sequence). Trimming removed 8 bases from V and 8 bases from J, with 18 bases in between. The CDR3 runs 13 residues. CDR3 sequence: CASGGQNPYGYTF. The CDR3 bases are TGTGCCAGCGGAGGACAGAACCCTTACGGCTACACCTTC.

CDR3 nucleotides: TGTGCCAGCAGCCGAACAGGGGGCGCGTATAATTCACCCCTCCACTTT. Its protein is CASSRTGGAYNSPLHF. The chain has TRBV7-9 and TRBJ1-6, with 9 bases matching TRBD1. The germline gives CDR1 SEHNR, CDR2 FQNEAQ (reference sequence). The V segment lost 5 bases and the J segment 4 bases; nucleotides outside the gene matches: 6. The CDR3 is 16 residues long.

As for this clonotype: A single base separates this from a much larger clone, so it may be a read error. V and J are TRBV20-1 and TRBJ2-7; 9 bases line up with TRBD1. The CDR3 is 17 residues long. Germline V gene data show CDR1 as DFQATT and CDR2 as SNEGSKA (reference sequence). This CDR3 is CNARNRDRETHSYEQYF. As DNA, the CDR3 is TGCAATGCTAGGAACCGGGACAGGGAGACCCACTCCTACGAGCAGTACTTC.

The chain has TRBV7-8 and TRBJ2-7, with D maybe TRBD2 (5 bases). Deletions cut 2 bases from V and 6 bases from J, with 14 bases between. The germline V gene has CDR1 SGHVS and CDR2 FQNEAQ. The CDR3 has 14 residues. This chain's CDR3 is CASSLLARAIEQYF. CDR3 nucleotide sequence: TGTGCCAGCAGCTTACTGGCGAGGGCTATCGAGCAGTACTTC.

The sample holds a few counts of this clonotype. The V call is TRBV5-6, the J call TRBJ1-1; D call uncertain. Per germline, CDR1 SGHDT and CDR2 YYEEEE. The V end lost 2 bases, the J end lost 1 base, and 9 bases lay between the germline ends. This CDR3 comprises 14 residues. CDR3 in DNA: TGTGCCAGCAGCTTCCCCGACGGGAACACTGAAGCTTTCTTT. It yields the protein CASSFPDGNTEAFF.

This clonotype was seen more than once but under ten times. J is TRBJ2-1 and V is TRBV5-1; D is undetermined. Trimming pared 0 bases from V and 3 bases from J, leaving 10 bases between. The CDR3 runs 15 residues. Germline V gene lookup returns CDR1 SGHRS and CDR2 YFSETQ. The DNA of the CDR3 is TGCGCCAGCAGCTTGGCCGGGTGGGTCTACAATGAGCAGTTCTTC. Its protein is CASSLAGWVYNEQFF. Combining the CDR3 with reference TRBV5-1 and TRBJ2-1 gives the whole variable domain KAGVTQTPRYLIKTRGQQVTLSCSPISGHRSVSWYQQTPGQGLQFLFEYFSETQRNKGNFPGRFSGRQFSNSRSEMNVSTLELGDSALYLCASSLAGWVYNEQFFGPGTRLTVL.

This sequence joins TRBV7-2 and TRBJ1-1; D gene ambiguous. V lost 5 bases, J lost 6 bases, and 7 bases lay in between. CDR1 and CDR2 from the germline V gene are SGHTA and FQGNSA. The CDR3 runs 11 residues. CDR3 in amino acids: CASSHTPEAFF. In DNA form, the CDR3 reads TGTGCCAGCAGCCATACACCTGAAGCTTTCTTT. The variable domain in full, completed from reference TRBV7-2 and TRBJ1-1, reads GAGVSQSPSNKVTEKGKDVELRCDPISGHTALYWYRQSLGQGLEFLIYFQGNSAPDKSGLPSDRFSAERTGGSVSTLTIQRTQQEDSAVYLCASSHTPEAFFGQGTRLTVV.

This clonotype was found a few times. The rearrangement joins TRBV2 to TRBJ1-6; a possible D gene is TRBD1 (5 bases). This CDR3 has 14 amino acids. Trimming left V 8 bases short and J 1 base short, with 9 bases between. CDR1 and CDR2 from the germline V gene are SNHLY and FYNNEI. The CDR3 DNA reads as TGTGCCAGCGCGACAGTTTCCTATAATTCACCCCTCCACTTT. Translation gives CASATVSYNSPLHF.

This clonotype was observed a few times. The chain is built from TRBV28 and TRBJ1-5; TRBD1 might be the D (5 bases). Germline CDR1 and CDR2: MDHEN and SYDVKM. The length of the CDR3 is 16 residues. V lost 9 bases and J lost 2, with 20 bases in between. In DNA form, the CDR3 reads TGTGCCAGTCATAAGAGGAGGGGATTGGGCAATCAGCCCCAGCATTTT. This sequence encodes CASHKRRGLGNQPQHF.

The chain uses TRBV30 and TRBJ1-2; D ambiguous. CDR3 length: 12 residues. V lost 7 bases and J 3 bases, leaving 12 bases between the germline ends. CDR1 is GTSNPN, CDR2 SVGIG, per germline (reference sequence). CDR3 nucleotides: TGTGCCTCGGTGGACGAATACTATGGCTACACCTTC. Translation gives CASVDEYYGYTF.